This is a list of T cell receptor beta chains from one sample in a study of Graves' ophthalmopathy and Graves' hyperthyroidism. TCRdb independently ran MiXCR on the multiplex PCR reads; one entry per CDR3 protein. The sample has 680,000 or so distinct CDR3 sequences, around a fifth seen once. Sequenced material: peripheral blood. The receptors shown here come from a woman aged 18-35 years with stable Graves' hyperthyroidism. Some clones in this sample may be carry-over from other donors' samples. CDR3s include the opening cysteine and the closing phenylalanine or tryptophan. D genes are given only for firm matches. Size values are once, few and many counts, or a class for expanded clones, and some rows have none.

V gene	D gene	J gene	clone size	CDR3 DNA	CDR3 protein
TRBV7-2	NA	TRBJ2-7	many	TGTGCCAGCAGCCTTCTACTGTTGTACGAGCAGTACTTC	CASSLLLLYEQYF
TRBV2	TRBD2	TRBJ2-7	few	TGTGCCAGCAGTGAACTAGCGGGAGGGCCGTACGAGCAGTACTTC	CASSELAGGPYEQYF
TRBV6-5	NA	TRBJ2-6	many	TGTGCCAGCAGTTACGCGAGGCACTCTGGGGCCAACGTCCTGACTTTC	CASSYARHSGANVLTF
TRBV6-5	NA	TRBJ1-1	many	TGTGCCAGCAGTTACTCGAACTTTGGAGAAGCTTTCTTT	CASSYSNFGEAFF
TRBV12-3/TRBV12-4	NA	TRBJ1-3	many	TGTGCCAGCAGTTTGAAGAATCCTGGAAACACCATATATTTT	CASSLKNPGNTIYF
TRBV6-1	TRBD1	TRBJ2-6	many	TGTGCCAGCAGTGCATCCGGGACAGGGCCCTCTGGGGCCAACGTCCTGACTTTC	CASSASGTGPSGANVLTF
TRBV6-4	TRBD2	TRBJ2-2	many	TGTGCCAGCACTACACCCATCGCGGGACTAGCGAGAGGCACCGGGGAGCTGTTTTTT	CASTTPIAGLARGTGELFF
TRBV7-2	NA	TRBJ2-7	many	TGTGCCAGCAGCCCGGCCTCATTAGGGGAGCAGTACTTC	CASSPASLGEQYF
TRBV6-5	NA	TRBJ1-1	few	TGTGCCAGCAGTTACCGTTTGGGTCCAAATGAAGCTTTCTTT	CASSYRLGPNEAFF
TRBV12-3/TRBV12-4	NA	TRBJ2-2	NA	TGTGCCAGCAGCAACCCTCTTCCTAGCGGGGAGCTGTTTTTT	CASSNPLPSGELFF
TRBV28	TRBD1	TRBJ2-7	many	TGTGCCAGCAGTTTATGGTCACGGGCAGGGGGATCCTCACTCTCCTACGAGCAGTACTTC	CASSLWSRAGGSSLSYEQYF
TRBV20-1	NA	TRBJ1-2	many	TGCAGTGCCGAAATAAGGGGCTTGATGAGGGGTGGTGGCTACACCTTC	CSAEIRGLMRGGGYTF
TRBV4-2	TRBD2	TRBJ2-4	many	TGTGCCAGCAGCCAAGAACCGGGACTAAGTACAAACATTCAGTACTTC	CASSQEPGLSTNIQYF
TRBV28	NA	TRBJ1-1	many	TGTGCCAGCAGTTTAACAGGTCTTAAAGCTTTCTTT	CASSLTGLKAFF
TRBV12-3/TRBV12-4	NA	TRBJ1-1	many	TGTGCCAGCAGCAAAGGGGTTTTGGGGGCTTTCTTT	CASSKGVLGAFF
TRBV7-2	TRBD1	TRBJ2-7	many	TGTGCCAGCACCCCGCCGGGACAGGGGTGGTACGAGCAGTACTTC	CASTPPGQGWYEQYF
TRBV5-1	NA	TRBJ2-2	NA	TGCGCCAGCAAGGAGGGGGGGAGCACCGGGGAGCTGTTTTTT	CASKEGGSTGELFF
TRBV7-8	NA	TRBJ2-4	NA	TGTGCCAGCAGCCCAACAGCCAAAAACATTCAGTACTTC	CASSPTAKNIQYF
TRBV15	NA	TRBJ1-2	NA	TGTGCCACCAGCAGAGAATGGAACTATGGCTACACCTTC	CATSREWNYGYTF
TRBV20-1	TRBD2	TRBJ2-5	many	TGCAGTGCCCATCTTAGCGGGAGCGCCGAGACCCAGTACTTC	CSAHLSGSAETQYF
TRBV5-1	TRBD1	TRBJ2-7	many	TGCGCCAGCAGCATGGACAGGGCCCCTGACGAGCAGTACTTC	CASSMDRAPDEQYF
TRBV27	NA	TRBJ1-6	many	TGTGCCAGCAGTCCCCCCTCAGGGAAGCGGAATTCACCCCTCCACTTT	CASSPPSGKRNSPLHF
TRBV3-1	NA	TRBJ2-7	NA	TGTGCCAGCAGCCGATCGGAGTCGGGGCCTTACGAGCAGTACTTC	CASSRSESGPYEQYF
TRBV6-2/TRBV6-3	NA	TRBJ2-5	few	TGTGCCAGCACAAACGGGTACAGTATGGAGACCCAGTACTTC	CASTNGYSMETQYF
TRBV28	TRBD2	TRBJ2-5	few	TGTGCCAGCAGGGGCGGGGGACCGTACCAAGAGACCCAGTACTTC	CASRGGGPYQETQYF
TRBV6-1	NA	TRBJ1-2	few	TGTGCCAGCAGTGAATATACGCTGTCGATCTATGGCTACACCTTC	CASSEYTLSIYGYTF
TRBV6-1	NA	TRBJ1-2	many	TGTGCCAGCAGCCCAGGGTTCGGTTTAGGCTACACCTTC	CASSPGFGLGYTF
TRBV20-1	TRBD1	TRBJ2-5	many	TGCAGTGCTGATACAGGGGGCCGAGAGACCCAGTACTTC	CSADTGGRETQYF